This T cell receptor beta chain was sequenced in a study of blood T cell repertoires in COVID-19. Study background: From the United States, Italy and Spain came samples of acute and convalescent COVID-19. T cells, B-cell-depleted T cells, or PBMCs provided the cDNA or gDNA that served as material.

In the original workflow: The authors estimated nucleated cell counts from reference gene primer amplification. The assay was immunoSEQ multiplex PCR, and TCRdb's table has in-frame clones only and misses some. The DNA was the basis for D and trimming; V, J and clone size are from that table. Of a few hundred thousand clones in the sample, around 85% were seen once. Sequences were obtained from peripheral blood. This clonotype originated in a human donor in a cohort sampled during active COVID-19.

This CDR3 is CASSLMGEWRQPQHF. CDR3 DNA sequence: TGTGCCAGCAGTCTTATGGGAGAATGGCGTCAGCCCCAGCATTTT. This chain links TRBV27 with TRBJ1-5; no clear D gene. Between the trimmed V and J ends, which lost 5 bases and 6 bases, there was a span of 17 bases. Germline CDR1 and CDR2: MNHEY and SMNVEV (reference sequence). This CDR3 spans 15 amino acids.